This passage covers 6 T cell receptor beta chains from one sample sequenced in a study of blood T cell repertoires in COVID-19. Sequencing used immunoSEQ multiplex PCR; TCRdb keeps in-frame clones, though not all of them. The sample contains 75,000 to 100,000 clones, roughly 90% of which appear only once. Material for sequencing was peripheral blood. These receptor sequences come from a woman of 80 years or more with acute or convalescent COVID-19.

The CDR3 nucleotides read TGTGCCAGCAGCCAAGACTATGCCACTGAAGCTTTCTTT. This translates into CASSQDYATEAFF. This chain connects TRBV14 to TRBJ1-1; D is ambiguous. The germline V and J ends were trimmed by 0 bases and 4 bases, with 6 bases remaining between them. The CDR3 contains 13 residues. Germline-derived CDR1 and CDR2 are SGHDN and FVKESK.

J is TRBJ2-7 and V is TRBV10-3, with D tentatively TRBD2 (7 bases). The CDR3 consists of 15 residues. CDR1 ENHRY and CDR2 SYGVKD come from the germline V gene. The V end was cut by 10 bases, the J end by 0 bases, with 19 bases between. The DNA of the CDR3 is TGTGCCACCTCGCTCGGCGGGGGCCTCTCCTACGAGCAGTACTTC. Its protein is CATSLGGGLSYEQYF.

The CDR3 loop is CASSLAELQIPDTQYF. For the CDR3, the DNA is TGTGCCAGCAGCTTAGCCGAACTACAAATTCCAGATACGCAGTATTTT. The chain is built from TRBV13 and TRBJ2-3; D not certain. The V gene's germline CDR1 is PRHDT and CDR2 FYEKMQ (reference sequence). The CDR3 totals 16 residues. V was pared by 1 base and J by 4 bases, with 15 bases between.

V and J are TRBV12-5 and TRBJ2-1; 11 nucleotides align to TRBD1. The CDR3 has 19 amino acids. Germline trimming cut 2 bases from V and 0 bases from J; bases unmatched to any gene: 9. CDR1 and CDR2 (germline): LGHNT, FRNRAP. The CDR3 protein is CASGLLGQGGYYSYNEQFF. CDR3 in DNA: TGTGCTAGTGGTTTGTTGGGACAGGGGGGTTATTACTCCTACAATGAGCAGTTCTTC.

The CDR3 DNA follows: TGTGCCAGCAGCTTAACCCAGGACCAAGAGACCCAGTACTTC. As protein: CASSLTQDQETQYF. The J gene is TRBJ2-5, the V gene TRBV7-9; no reliable D call. V lost 2 bases to trimming and J lost 0 bases, with 7 bases between them. The CDR3 totals 14 residues. Per germline, CDR1 SEHNR and CDR2 FQNEAQ (reference sequence).

The gene calls are TRBV18 and TRBJ1-2, with TRBD1 matching 7 bases. Trimming cost V 2 bases and J 7 bases; bases outside gene matches: 4. This CDR3 region has 13 residues. Germline V gene lookup returns CDR1 KGHSH and CDR2 LQKENI. CDR3 amino acids: CASSPTGVAGYTF. The DNA for the CDR3 is TGTGCCAGCTCACCAACAGGGGTGGCTGGCTACACCTTC.